This T cell receptor beta chain was recovered during a study of T cell clonality in common variable immunodeficiency (dated by TCRdb to about 2015). General findings and caveats noted by the study authors: According to the authors, finding the cause of the higher clonality in CVID would require sequencing the repertoires of T cell subpopulations. TCRbeta clonality was higher in CVID subjects than in healthy controls (t-test p = 0.018), and the increase was most characteristic of about a third of subjects. Even though DNA input was equal, the average per sample came to approximately 74,000 unique sequences for controls compared with about 30,000 for CVID samples. CVID TCRbeta sequences reportedly showed fewer deletions and N-nucleotide insertions and lacked highly modified clones with 13 or more V deletions. Fewer TCRbeta clones were shared among CVID subjects than among healthy controls (p < 0.0001). Patient heterogeneity within the CVID cohort put limits on correlating repertoire features with clinical complications.

For sequencing, equivalent amounts of genomic DNA were input from CVID and control samples. For every sample, a 60 bp segment covering the rearranged TCRbeta CDR3 region was amplified and then sequenced. The immunoSEQ assay, a bias-corrected multiplex PCR with high-throughput sequencing, was employed for TCRbeta amplification. In the original analysis: Each unique nucleotide sequence was treated as a clone and annotated with V, D and J genes, copy number and frequency. Sequences were labeled productive if in frame, and non-productive if out of frame or containing stop codons. As previously described, Shannon's entropy was used to calculate clonality. The predicted amino acid sequences of productive clones were used to derive mean CDR3 Kyte-Doolittle hydropathy. Scaled V gene usage was hierarchically clustered using Manhattan distance and complete linkage with the R hclust function. Sharing of clones by CDR3 amino acid sequence was evaluated through resampling of 12 repertoires per group over 100 rounds. The repertoires were searched for approximately 72 published EBV-specific TCRbeta sequences and almost 250 published CMV-specific TCRbeta sequences. A couple of CVID samples that yielded fewer than 10,000 sequences were excluded from the analysis, so around 38 CVID repertoires were retained. TCRdb retrieved this table from immuneACCESS and kept in-frame rearrangements only. Not all clones are present; in checked studies, unresolved V genes account for under half, and no reason is known for the remainder. The D gene and trimming were derived from the DNA, and the V and J assignments and clone size from that table. This sample has under 60,000 clones, none of them a singleton. Clones ranked in the top ten supply around 3.7% of the sample.

This clone showed up many times. This receptor's antigen is unknown. Predominantly Caucasian heritage was noted among both the CVID patients and the healthy controls. Heparinized peripheral whole blood samples of about 5 to 8.5 ml were obtained from each donor. Genomic DNA from adults with common variable immune deficiency (CVID) and from healthy adult controls was the source for sequencing TCRbeta CDR3 repertoires. There were roughly 22 healthy adult volunteers in the control group (roughly twelve female and some ten male), ranging in age from roughly 23 to 75 years, with a mean age of roughly 35. Diluted blood was density-centrifuged over Hypaque 1077 or Ficoll-Paque to isolate peripheral blood mononuclear cells. Genomic DNA was extracted from unsorted mononuclear cells by Qiagen column purification or by a centrifugation-based method. Material for sequencing was peripheral blood mononuclear cells. The receptor's source is a person between 18 and 69 years old in good health.

This receptor has the CDR3 CASSSGPGLINEQFF. The CDR3 DNA, read in part, is TGTGCCAGCAGCTCCGGACCGGGACTCATAAATGAG. The chain couples TRBV7-3 to TRBJ2-1; the D gene is perhaps TRBD2, on 6 matching bases. Read data end 3 residues before the CDR3 end; the end is taken from the germline J gene. The CDR3 measures 15 amino acids from cysteine to phenylalanine. The DNA covers only part of the CDR3, 36 bases in frame from base 1. Trimming takes 4 bases from V and 7 bases from J, and the germline ends sit 17 bases apart. The germline V gene supplies CDR1 SGHTA and CDR2 FQGTGA.